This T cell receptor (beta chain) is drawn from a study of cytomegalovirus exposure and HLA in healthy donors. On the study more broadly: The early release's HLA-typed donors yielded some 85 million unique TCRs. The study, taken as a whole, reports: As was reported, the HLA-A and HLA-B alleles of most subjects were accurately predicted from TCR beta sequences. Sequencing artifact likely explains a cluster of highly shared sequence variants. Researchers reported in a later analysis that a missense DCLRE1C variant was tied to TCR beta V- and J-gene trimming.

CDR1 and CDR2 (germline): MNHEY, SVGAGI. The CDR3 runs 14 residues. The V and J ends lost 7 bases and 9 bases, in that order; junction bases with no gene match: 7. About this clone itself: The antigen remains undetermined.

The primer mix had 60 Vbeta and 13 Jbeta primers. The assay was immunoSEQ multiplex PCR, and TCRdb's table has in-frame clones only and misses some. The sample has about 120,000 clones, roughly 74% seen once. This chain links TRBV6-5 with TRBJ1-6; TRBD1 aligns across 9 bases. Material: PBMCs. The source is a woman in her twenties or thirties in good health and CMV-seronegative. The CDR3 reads CASTLGTGSSPLHF. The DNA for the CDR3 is TGTGCCAGCACCCTCGGGACAGGGAGTTCACCCCTCCACTTT.